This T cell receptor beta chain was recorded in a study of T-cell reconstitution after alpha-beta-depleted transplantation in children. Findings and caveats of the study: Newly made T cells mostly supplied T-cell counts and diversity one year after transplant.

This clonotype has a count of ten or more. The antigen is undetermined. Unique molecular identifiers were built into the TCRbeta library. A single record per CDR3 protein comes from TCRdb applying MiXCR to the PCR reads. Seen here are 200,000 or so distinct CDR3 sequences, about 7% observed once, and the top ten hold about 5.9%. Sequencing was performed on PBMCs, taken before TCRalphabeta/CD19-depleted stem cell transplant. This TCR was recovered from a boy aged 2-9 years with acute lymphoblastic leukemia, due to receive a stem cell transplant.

CDR3 amino acids: CASSPTGKGFSGNTIYF. CDR3 DNA sequence: TGTGCCAGCAGCCCCACAGGAAAGGGCTTCTCTGGAAACACCATATATTTT. V is TRBV9 and J is TRBJ1-3, with a weak D call TRBD1 (5 bases). The CDR3 is 17 residues long. Trimming removed 4 bases from V and 0 bases from J, with 17 bases in between. The germline V gene encodes CDR1 SGDLS and CDR2 YYNGEE.